This T cell receptor (beta chain) was observed in a study of shared clonotypes between healthy human individuals. Authors' analysis steps: Filtering differed, since immunoSEQ gave only junction sequences and no quality scores. Libraries were prepared by immunoSEQ multiplex PCR; TCRdb keeps only in-frame clonotypes and omits some of them. The V and J calls and clone size were taken over from that table, and D and trimming were inferred from the DNA. In the table there are hundreds of thousands of clones, roughly 95% of which are singletons. General study points: Naive subsets, compared against memory subsets, generally had larger estimated richness values. All-four-donor shared clonotypes had higher generation probabilities than non-shared clonotypes did.

A note on this clone: Its cognate antigen is unknown.

CD45RO negativity and positive selection for CCR7 defined naive CD8 cells, a population that excluded terminally differentiated effector memory CD45RA+ cells. The V gene end was trimmed by 2 bases and the J gene end by 7 bases; junction bases not matched to a gene: 11. The germline V gene has CDR1 MDHEN and CDR2 SYDVKM. This CDR3 spans 16 amino acids. The sample comprised naive CD8+ T cells sorted from blood. V gene TRBV28 combines with J gene TRBJ2-4; 7 bases match TRBD2. The TCR sequence derives from a woman under 40 in good health. CDR3 protein: CASSLSGGGPSNIQYF. Here the CDR3 DNA reads TGTGCCAGCAGTTTAAGTGGGGGAGGGCCATCGAACATTCAGTACTTC.